A single sample is the source of the 23 T cell receptor beta chains below, sequenced in a study of blood T cell repertoires in COVID-19. Here immunoSEQ multiplex PCR was the method, and the copy in TCRdb shows in-frame clones only, minus some. The sample lists about 91,000 clones, 88% occurring once. Sequenced input: peripheral blood. The receptors come from a woman of 80 years or more with active COVID-19.

The chain couples TRBV19 to TRBJ1-5; 9 bases line up with TRBD1. Germline V gene data show CDR1 as LNHDA and CDR2 as SQIVND (reference sequence). Trimming removed 5 bases from V and 6 bases from J; junction bases left unmatched: 5. CDR3 length: 14 residues. The CDR3 spells CASSVTGGSQPQHF. The CDR3 nucleotides are TGTGCCAGTAGTGTAACAGGGGGCAGTCAGCCCCAGCATTTT.

The chain has TRBV20-1 and TRBJ2-1, with no clear D. The CDR3 is 11 residues long. Trimming removed 3 bases at V and 4 bases at J, with 4 bases between. Germline V gene data show CDR1 as DFQATT and CDR2 as SNEGSKA (reference sequence). The CDR3 nucleotides read TGCAGTGCTAGTCGGTACAATGAGCAGTTCTTC. Translation gives CSASRYNEQFF.

This clone was detected only once. The chain employs TRBV28 and TRBJ2-5; TRBD2 might be the D (6 bases). The CDR3 has 13 residues. CDR1 and CDR2 (germline): MDHEN, SYDVKM. Trimming left V 3 bases short and J 6 bases short, with 11 bases between. The CDR3: CASSLRGMKTQYF. The CDR3 DNA reads as TGTGCCAGCAGTTTGCGGGGTATGAAGACCCAGTACTTC.

This clone has a single count. This chain uses TRBV11-2 with TRBJ2-5; 11 bases agree with TRBD2. V was pared by 4 bases and J by 4 bases, with 5 bases of the junction left unmatched. Germline V gene sequence: CDR1 SGHAT, CDR2 FQNNGV. This CDR3 has 15 amino acids. CDR3 region: CASSSTSGGRETQYF. The CDR3 coding sequence is TGTGCCAGCAGCTCAACTAGCGGGGGCAGAGAGACCCAGTACTTC.

V usage is TRBV10-3 and J usage is TRBJ2-7; perhaps TRBD2 as D (5 bases). Trimming stripped 8 bases from V and 5 bases from J, with 13 bases between. Germline CDR1 and CDR2: ENHRY and SYGVKD. The CDR3 contains 12 residues. The CDR3, as DNA: TGTGCCATCGCCCCATTGGGAGACGAGCAGTACTTC. Protein sequence: CAIAPLGDEQYF.

This rearrangement joins TRBV4-3 to TRBJ2-7; 13 bases are a match to TRBD2. The length of the CDR3 is 15 residues. CDR1 and CDR2 from the germline V gene are LGHNA and YSLEER. The trim removed 5 bases at V and 3 bases at J, leaving 4 bases unmatched. The CDR3 DNA reads as TGCGCCAGCAGCAGAGGACTAGCGGGAGACTACGAGCAGTACTTC. It codes for CASSRGLAGDYEQYF.

V is TRBV3-1 (or the pseudogene TRBV3-2) and J is TRBJ2-5; TRBD1 agrees at 7 bases. The length of the CDR3 is 13 residues. The V gene's germline CDR1 is LGHDT and CDR2 YNNKEL (reference sequence). The J segment lost 2 bases and the V segment lost 4 bases, leaving 1 base of the junction unmatched. The CDR3 DNA sequence: TGTGCCAGCAGCCGACAGGGTCAAGAGACCCAGTACTTC. Translation gives CASSRQGQETQYF.

The gene calls are TRBV7-8 and TRBJ1-6; the D gene is possibly TRBD1 (5 bases). Germline loops: CDR1 SGHVS, CDR2 FQNEAQ. The CDR3 has 15 amino acids. With 0 bases removed from V and 8 bases from J, the gap between germline ends came to 11 bases. CDR3 residues: CASSLARRGDSPLHF. In DNA form, the CDR3 reads TGTGCCAGCAGCTTAGCGAGAAGGGGTGATTCACCCCTCCACTTT.

The V gene is TRBV7-2, the J gene TRBJ2-5, with D unclear. The V gene lost 5 bases and the J gene lost 5 bases, with 15 bases spanning the gap. The CDR3 consists of 14 residues. CDR1 is SGHTA and CDR2 is FQGNSA in the germline V gene. The CDR3 DNA follows: TGTGCCAGCAGCCCGACTCGTGGTAGGGAGACCCAGTACTTC. Its protein is CASSPTRGRETQYF.

V is TRBV18 and J is TRBJ2-6; D is ambiguous. Germline V gives CDR1 KGHSH, CDR2 LQKENI. The ends were cut back, 2 bases at V and 0 bases at J, with 11 bases in the middle. This CDR3 has 17 residues. CDR3 sequence: CASSPEVLNSGANVLTF. CDR3 in DNA: TGTGCCAGCTCACCAGAGGTATTAAACTCTGGGGCCAACGTCCTGACTTTC.

V and J are TRBV5-5 and TRBJ2-7, with 7 bases lining up with TRBD1. J lost 3 bases, V lost 0 bases, and 6 bases had no gene match. The CDR3 has 15 amino acids. Germline V gene data show CDR1 as SGHKS and CDR2 as YYEKEE (reference sequence). The CDR3 nucleotides read TGTGCCAGCAGCTTGGAAGGGGGCTCGGGCTACGAGCAGTACTTC. It is translated as CASSLEGGSGYEQYF.

This chain connects TRBV23-1 to TRBJ1-6; possibly TRBD1 for D (5 bases). TRBV23-1 is designated an ORF whose function remains uncertain. V lost 1 base to trimming and J lost 7 bases, with 14 bases between them. This CDR3 is 16 amino acids long. The CDR3 sequence is CASSQYLWRGNSPLHF. CDR3 DNA sequence: TGCGCCAGCAGTCAATACTTGTGGAGGGGAAATTCACCCCTCCACTTT.

The chain couples TRBV5-1 to TRBJ1-6, with D possibly TRBD1 on 5 matching bases. Trimming cost V 2 bases and J 1 base, with 10 bases left between them. This CDR3 has 16 residues. CDR1 is SGHRS, CDR2 YFSETQ, per germline. CDR3 DNA: TGCGCCAGCAGCTTATCGGACACATCCTATAATTCACCCCTCCACTTT. Translated, it gives CASSLSDTSYNSPLHF.

The chain combines TRBV28 with TRBJ2-1; 9 nucleotides agree with TRBD2. The CDR3 contains 15 residues. Per germline, CDR1 MDHEN and CDR2 SYDVKM. Trimming cost V 7 bases and J 1 base; bases outside gene matches: 5. The DNA of the CDR3 is TGTGCCAGCATCCGTAGCGGGAGTTCCTACAATGAGCAGTTCTTC. Its translation: CASIRSGSSYNEQFF.

The V call is TRBV28, the J call TRBJ2-7, with 8 bases fitting TRBD1. The CDR3 loop spans 16 amino acids. Germline V CDR1 and CDR2: MDHEN, SYDVKM. Trimming removed 4 bases from V and 3 bases from J; junction bases left unmatched: 11. CDR3 amino acids: CASSSLYGQGFYEQYF. The CDR3 nucleotides are TGTGCCAGCAGTTCCCTTTACGGACAGGGCTTCTACGAGCAGTACTTC. The whole variable domain, filled in from reference TRBV28 and TRBJ2-7, reads DVKVTQSSRYLVKRTGEKVFLECVQDMDHENMFWYRQDPGLGLRLIYFSYDVKMKEKGDIPEGYSVSREKKERFSLILESASTNQTSMYLCASSSLYGQGFYEQYFGPGTRLTVT.

The rearrangement uses TRBV19 and TRBJ2-7; maybe TRBD1 (5 bases). Trimming removed 6 bases from V and 0 bases from J, with 15 bases in between. Germline V gene data show CDR1 as LNHDA and CDR2 as SQIVND (reference sequence). The CDR3 contains 15 residues. The CDR3 region is CASSTLTDSSYEQYF. The CDR3 nucleotides are TGTGCCAGTAGCACCCTGACAGATAGCTCCTACGAGCAGTACTTC.

The chain recombines TRBV7-9 with TRBJ2-3; D uncertain. The V end was cut by 8 bases, the J end by 5 bases, with 8 bases between. This CDR3 region has 11 residues. Germline values: CDR1 SEHNR, CDR2 FQNEAQ (reference sequence). CDR3 in amino acids: CASEYKDTQYF. CDR3 bases: TGTGCCAGCGAGTATAAAGATACGCAGTATTTT.

The V and J genes are TRBV29-1 and TRBJ1-4, with 9 bases identical to TRBD1. Germline assignment: CDR1 SQVTM and CDR2 ANQGSEA. V was pared by 8 bases and J by 8 bases, with 9 bases of the junction left unmatched. The CDR3 covers 13 residues. CDR3 DNA: TGCAGCTTTAACAGGGGGCGTAAGGAAAAACTGTTTTTT. Translation gives CSFNRGRKEKLFF.

This chain uses TRBV21-1 with TRBJ2-1; TRBD1, the D gene given by the table, was not confirmed from the DNA. TRBV21-1 is labeled a pseudogene. The CDR3 runs to 15 residues. The CDR3 protein is CASSKEGVFYNEQFF. As DNA, the CDR3 is TGTGCCAGCAGCAAAGAGGGGGTCTTCTACAATGAGCAGTTCTTC.

The chain carries TRBV4-2 and TRBJ1-2; 8 bases fit TRBD1. J lost 8 bases, V lost 1 base, and 12 bases had no gene match. Germline values: CDR1 LGHNA, CDR2 YNFKEQ. The CDR3 is made up of 16 amino acids. CDR3 residues: CASSQGQAGGRGGYTF. The DNA of the CDR3 is TGTGCCAGCAGCCAAGGTCAGGCAGGGGGCCGAGGCGGCTACACCTTC.

Remarks on this clone: This specimen includes other DNA sequences encoding the same CDR3. The chain employs TRBV24-1 and TRBJ2-1, with 14 bases lining up with TRBD2. The CDR3 runs 16 residues. Germline CDR1 KGHDR, CDR2 SFDVKD. V was pared by 4 bases and J by 8 bases, with 6 bases of the junction left unmatched. The CDR3 is CATSDPGTSGSDEQFF. The CDR3 DNA reads TGTGCCACCAGTGACCCCGGGACTAGCGGGAGCGATGAGCAGTTCTTC.

The rearrangement links TRBV7-9 to TRBJ1-2; TRBD1 matches at 8 bases. The trim removed 2 bases at V and 8 bases at J, leaving 7 bases unmatched. CDR3 length: 14 amino acids. Germline V gene sequence: CDR1 SEHNR, CDR2 FQNEAQ (reference sequence). CDR3 in amino acids: CASSLMGQAGGYTF. The CDR3 nucleotides are TGTGCCAGCAGCTTAATGGGACAGGCAGGGGGCTACACCTTC.

The genes are TRBV13 and TRBJ2-1, with 8 positions matching TRBD1. J was trimmed by 4 bases and V by 5 bases; bases with no gene match: 7. This CDR3 has 15 residues. Per germline, CDR1 PRHDT and CDR2 FYEKMQ (reference sequence). CDR3 residues: CASSRTGTGYNEQFF. CDR3 DNA sequence: TGTGCCAGCAGCCGCACCGGGACAGGTTACAATGAGCAGTTCTTC.